Each of the 4 T cell receptor beta chains below was sequenced from the same sample in a study of molecular identifiers for immune sequencing clone quantification. Each CDR3 protein is one row after TCRdb ran MiXCR on the PCR reads. The sample holds hundreds of thousands of distinct CDR3 sequences; about 25% are singletons and the top ten take 0.78%. The sample comprised naive CD8+ T cells from blood, with Jurkat cell RNA spiked in. As to subset: FACS-sorted CD8+CD4-CCR7+CD45RA+ naive T cells. The receptors were gathered from a human donor in good health. Some libraries in this study had Jurkat cell RNA spiked in.

This clonotype was observed at least ten times. The V and J genes are TRBV5-6 and TRBJ1-1, with 7 bases that match TRBD1. Germline V gene lookup returns CDR1 SGHDT and CDR2 YYEEEE. Trimming removed 3 bases from V and 4 bases from J; junction bases left unmatched: 6. CDR3 length equals 14 residues. This CDR3 reads CASSSDRDGTEAFF. DNA of the CDR3: TGTGCCAGCAGCTCCGACAGGGATGGCACTGAAGCTTTCTTT.

The rearrangement links TRBV6-2 or TRBV6-3 to TRBJ2-1, with 12 nucleotides matching TRBD2. CDR1 and CDR2 from the germline V gene are MNHEY and SVGEGT. Trimming took 4 bases from V and 2 from J; bases not matched to a gene: 9. CDR3 length: 18 residues. The CDR3 protein is CASSFEASGRAAYNEQFF. CDR3 bases: TGTGCCAGCAGTTTTGAGGCTAGCGGGAGGGCGGCCTACAATGAGCAGTTCTTC.

This clonotype occurred many times. The chain carries TRBV27 and TRBJ2-6; D perhaps matches TRBD1 (5 bases). V lost 4 bases and J 2 bases, leaving 15 bases between the germline ends. CDR3 size: 17 residues. CDR1 is MNHEY and CDR2 is SMNVEV in the germline V gene (reference sequence). In nucleotides, the CDR3 is TGTGCCAGCAGTTGGCAGGGTAGAATGGCTGGGGCCAACGTCCTGACTTTC. This gives the protein CASSWQGRMAGANVLTF.

This clonotype was seen at least ten times. The chain couples TRBV7-9 to TRBJ2-3; 8 nucleotides agree with TRBD1. The CDR3 length is 14 residues. Per the germline V gene, CDR1 is SEHNR and CDR2 is FQNEAQ (reference sequence). V was pared by 1 base and J by 8 bases, with 5 bases of the junction left unmatched. CDR3 DNA: TGTGCCAGCAGCTTAGTGACAGGGGATGGTACGCAGTATTTT. Protein product: CASSLVTGDGTQYF.